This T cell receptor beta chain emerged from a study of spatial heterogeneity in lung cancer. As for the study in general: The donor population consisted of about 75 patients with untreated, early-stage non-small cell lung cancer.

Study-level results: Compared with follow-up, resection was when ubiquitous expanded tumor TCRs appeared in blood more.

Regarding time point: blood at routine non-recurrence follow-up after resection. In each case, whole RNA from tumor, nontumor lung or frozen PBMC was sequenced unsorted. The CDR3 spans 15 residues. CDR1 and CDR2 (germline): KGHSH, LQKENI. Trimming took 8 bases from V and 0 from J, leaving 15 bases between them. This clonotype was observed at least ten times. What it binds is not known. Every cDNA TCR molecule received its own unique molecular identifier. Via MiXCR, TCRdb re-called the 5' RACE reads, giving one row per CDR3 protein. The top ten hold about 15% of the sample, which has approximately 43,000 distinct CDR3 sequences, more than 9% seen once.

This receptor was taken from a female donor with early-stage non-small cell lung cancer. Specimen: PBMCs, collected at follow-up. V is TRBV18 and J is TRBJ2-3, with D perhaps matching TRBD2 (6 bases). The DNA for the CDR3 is TGTGCCAGCAGCCCTTTGGCGGGGAGCACAGATACGCAGTATTTT. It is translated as CASSPLAGSTDTQYF.